The rows below give T cell receptor beta chains drawn from one sample of a study of T cell responses to AZD1222 COVID-19 vaccine. The repertoire was sequenced with immunoSEQ multiplex PCR; TCRdb's copy has only in-frame clones and lacks some. Altogether 130,000 or so clones are present, roughly 94% being singletons, with the ten largest covering approximately 7%. The specimen comprised peripheral blood, sampled on day 0 of AZD1222 vaccination. The receptors were gathered from an adult in good health. Both conserved end residues are part of each CDR3. A D gene is named only where the DNA matches it firmly.

TRBD1	TRBV19	TRBJ1-3	16	CASSTRKGQNKDTIYF	TGTGCCAGTAGTACGAGAAAGGGACAGAATAAGGACACCATATATTTT
-	TRBV21-1	TRBJ2-1	19	CASSSKGIIGGQGNNEQFF	TGTGCCAGCAGCAGCAAGGGCATCATCGGCGGACAGGGAAACAATGAGCAGTTCTTC
-	TRBV11-2	TRBJ1-1	13	CASSPRRGSEAFF	TGTGCCAGCAGCCCACGCCGTGGGAGTGAAGCTTTCTTT
TRBD2	TRBV4-2	TRBJ2-1	17	CASSQDETSGTYNEQFF	TGTGCCAGCAGCCAGGATGAGACTAGCGGGACCTACAATGAGCAGTTCTTC
-	TRBV7-9	TRBJ2-1	14	CASSDPGHANEQFF	TGTGCCAGCAGCGACCCGGGACACGCCAATGAGCAGTTCTTC
-	TRBV28	TRBJ1-5	15	CASSLGGGYGQPQHF	TGTGCCAGCAGTCTCGGGGGCGGGTATGGACAGCCCCAGCATTTT
-	TRBV7-8	TRBJ1-2	13	CASSDGPGSGYTF	TGTGCCAGCAGCGACGGCCCGGGGAGTGGCTACACCTTC
TRBD1	TRBV5-3	TRBJ2-2	16	CARSLGQGRVTGELFF	TGTGCCAGAAGCTTGGGACAGGGACGGGTCACCGGGGAGCTGTTTTTT
-	TRBV7-9	TRBJ1-1	13	CASSPTVNTEAFF	TGTGCCAGCAGCCCGACAGTGAACACTGAAGCTTTCTTT
-	TRBV2	TRBJ1-6	17	CASSEALRRARGSPLHF	TGTGCCAGCAGTGAAGCGCTTCGGCGGGCTCGGGGGTCACCCCTCCACTTT